Below are 28 T cell receptor beta chains sequenced from a single sample in a study of blood T cell repertoires in COVID-19. Clones were sequenced by immunoSEQ multiplex PCR, and TCRdb holds only the in-frame ones, with some missing. The top ten clones hold around 5% of a sample with around 95,000 clones, about nine tenths of them seen once. The sample was peripheral blood. Every receptor here comes from a man aged 50-60 years with acute or convalescent COVID-19.

The chain couples TRBV7-9 to TRBJ2-3; 9 bases fit TRBD2. The CDR3 has 17 amino acids. The V segment lost 2 bases and the J segment 1 base; nucleotides outside the gene matches: 7. Germline CDR1 and CDR2: SEHNR and FQNEAQ (reference sequence). The CDR3 is CASSLTLAGQGTDTQYF. The CDR3 nucleotides read TGTGCCAGCAGCTTAACCCTAGCGGGACAAGGCACAGATACGCAGTATTTT.

J is TRBJ2-5 and V is TRBV7-9, with 7 nucleotides matching TRBD1. The CDR3 has 16 residues. The germline CDR1 and CDR2 sequences are SEHNR and FQNEAQ (reference sequence). The V gene end was trimmed by 1 base and the J gene end by 1 base; junction bases not matched to a gene: 6. In DNA, the CDR3 is TGTGCCAGCAGCTTAGGGGGACAGCTATTCCAAGAGACCCAGTACTTC. Amino acids: CASSLGGQLFQETQYF.

The chain couples TRBV24-1 to TRBJ2-1; no definite D call. Germline V gene data show CDR1 as KGHDR and CDR2 as SFDVKD. Trimming stripped 10 bases from V and 0 bases from J, with 15 bases between. This CDR3 is 15 amino acids long. The CDR3 nucleotides read TGTGCCACTTCGCGAGGTTCTAGCTCCTACAATGAGCAGTTCTTC. Translating it yields CATSRGSSSYNEQFF.

The chain carries TRBV19 and TRBJ2-2; D possibly corresponds to TRBD1 (6 bases). With 7 bases removed from V and 0 bases from J, the gap between germline ends came to 21 bases. Germline V gene data show CDR1 as LNHDA and CDR2 as SQIVND (reference sequence). CDR3 length: 18 residues. The CDR3 nucleotides read TGTGCCAGTATCTCTAAGACCGCAGGGGCCGCGAACACCGGGGAGCTGTTTTTT. It encodes CASISKTAGAANTGELFF.

This clone occurred once. The gene calls are TRBV2 and TRBJ2-1; 10 bases map to TRBD2. With V trimmed by 6 bases and J by 9 bases, 8 bases remained unmatched. CDR3 length: 14 residues. CDR1 and CDR2 from the germline V gene are SNHLY and FYNNEI. This CDR3 is CASSRLAGDVEQFF. The CDR3 nucleotides read TGTGCCAGCAGCCGGCTAGCGGGAGACGTTGAGCAGTTCTTC.

CDR3 protein: CASSGISQRESAQYF. The CDR3 DNA reads as TGCGCCAGCAGCGGAATTTCCCAGCGGGAGTCCGCGCAGTACTTC. This chain connects TRBV5-1 to TRBJ2-7; TRBD2 matches at 8 bases. Germline V gene sequence: CDR1 SGHRS, CDR2 YFSETQ. The V and J ends lost 4 bases and 9 bases, in that order; junction bases with no gene match: 15. CDR3 length: 15 residues.

CDR3 loop: CAWSGLGRGGSPLHF. CDR3 nucleotide sequence: TGTGCCTGGAGTGGCCTTGGCAGGGGTGGCTCACCCCTCCACTTT. J is TRBJ1-6 and V is TRBV30, with a tentative D call TRBD1 (6 bases). Germline values: CDR1 GTSNPN, CDR2 SVGIG (reference sequence). The CDR3 is 15 amino acids. Trimming pared 1 base from V and 10 bases from J, leaving 17 bases between.

The chain employs TRBV20-1 and TRBJ2-7, with 8 positions matching TRBD1. The CDR3 covers 14 residues. J gave up 2 bases and V 3 bases, and 6 bases lay outside the gene matches. The V gene's germline CDR1 is DFQATT and CDR2 SNEGSKA (reference sequence). The CDR3 sequence: CSASPRTGPYEQYF. CDR3 nucleotide sequence: TGCAGTGCTAGTCCTAGGACAGGGCCCTACGAGCAGTACTTC.

The chain joins TRBV5-5 to TRBJ1-5; TRBD1 matches at 8 bases. The germline V gene encodes CDR1 SGHKS and CDR2 YYEKEE (reference sequence). This CDR3 comprises 15 residues. The V segment lost 4 bases and the J segment 3 bases; nucleotides outside the gene matches: 6. In nucleotides, the CDR3 is TGTGCCAGCAGCGGGGGACAGGCGTACAATCAGCCCCAGCATTTT. This codes for CASSGGQAYNQPQHF.

The chain couples TRBV18 to TRBJ2-3; 9 positions agree with TRBD1. CDR3 length: 18 amino acids. Germline values: CDR1 KGHSH, CDR2 LQKENI. V lost 1 base and J lost 4; bases outside the gene matches: 12. CDR3 amino acids: CASSPLDRGGSQADTQYF. The CDR3, as DNA: TGTGCCAGCTCACCACTGGACAGGGGTGGATCACAGGCAGATACGCAGTATTTT.

The rearrangement uses TRBV30 and TRBJ2-7; possible D gene TRBD2, 5 bases. CDR1 is GTSNPN, CDR2 SVGIG, per germline (reference sequence). The length of the CDR3 is 14 residues. V lost 3 bases, J lost 6 bases, and 18 bases lay in between. The CDR3 spells CAWRRGFGSGEQYF. CDR3 nucleotide sequence: TGTGCCTGGAGACGAGGGTTCGGGTCTGGCGAGCAGTACTTC.

This chain connects TRBV6-2 or TRBV6-3 to TRBJ2-1, with D unclear. The CDR3 consists of 12 residues. The germline gives CDR1 MNHEY, CDR2 SVGEGT. With 2 bases removed from V and 9 bases from J, the gap between germline ends came to 8 bases. The CDR3 loop is CASSYGPPEQFF. The DNA of the CDR3 is TGTGCCAGCAGTTACGGGCCTCCTGAGCAGTTCTTC.

This chain joins TRBV19 and TRBJ2-4; weak D call: TRBD1 (7 bases). CDR1 and CDR2 from the germline V gene are LNHDA and SQIVND (reference sequence). CDR3 length equals 15 residues. V lost 4 bases to trimming and J lost 1 base, with 11 bases between them. The CDR3 bases are TGTGCCAGTAGTACAGGGGGGATGGCCAAAAACATTCAGTACTTC. Its translation: CASSTGGMAKNIQYF.

V and J are TRBV28 and TRBJ1-1; D not resolved. Trimming stripped 1 base from V and 7 bases from J, with 10 bases between. Germline V gene data show CDR1 as MDHEN and CDR2 as SYDVKM. This CDR3 spans 13 amino acids. CDR3 region: CASSLFGQVEAFF. Written as DNA, the CDR3 is TGTGCCAGCAGTTTATTCGGTCAGGTTGAAGCTTTCTTT.

The chain has TRBV5-4 and TRBJ2-3, with 9 positions matching TRBD2. Germline assignment: CDR1 SGHNT and CDR2 YYREEE (reference sequence). Losses at the gene ends were 4 bases for V and 3 bases for J; bases not matched to a gene: 9. The CDR3 length is 16 residues. The chain's CDR3 is CASSPGGGARTDTQYF. Here the CDR3 DNA reads TGTGCCAGCAGCCCCGGCGGGGGGGCGCGAACAGATACGCAGTATTTT.

The V gene is TRBV11-2, the J gene TRBJ2-7; D is undetermined. V was shortened by 3 bases and J by 1 base, with 7 bases between the two germline ends. Germline CDR1 is SGHAT and CDR2 is FQNNGV. There are 13 residues in the CDR3. CDR3 sequence reads: CASSFWQSYEQYF. The CDR3 DNA follows: TGTGCCAGCAGCTTTTGGCAATCCTACGAGCAGTACTTC.

This rearrangement joins TRBV6-1 to TRBJ1-5; D gene ambiguous. The germline V gene has CDR1 MNHNS and CDR2 SASEGT. V was shortened by 2 bases and J by 5 bases, with 7 bases between the two germline ends. The CDR3 runs 13 residues. CDR3 protein: CASSERRDQPQHF. In DNA form, the CDR3 reads TGTGCCAGCAGTGAAAGGCGGGATCAGCCCCAGCATTTT.

The chain combines TRBV7-9 with TRBJ1-5, with D possibly being TRBD1 (5 bases). Germline CDR1 is SEHNR and CDR2 is FQNEAQ (reference sequence). Trimming took 5 bases from V and 4 from J, leaving 12 bases between them. This CDR3 has 14 amino acids. CDR3 DNA sequence: TGTGCCAGCAGCGCCGACAGTTTAAATCAGCCCCAGCATTTT. Its protein is CASSADSLNQPQHF.

The chain employs TRBV12-5 and TRBJ2-3; 11 positions match TRBD2. V shed 6 bases and J 1 base; nucleotides not matched to a gene: 6. In germline, CDR1 is LGHNT, CDR2 FRNRAP. This CDR3 spans 16 amino acids. The CDR3 DNA sequence: TGTGCTAGTGGACTGACACTAGCGGGAGGCACAGATACGCAGTATTTT. As protein: CASGLTLAGGTDTQYF.

This CDR3 is CASSLVVLDRVIHEQFF. CDR3 in DNA: TGTGCCAGCAGCTTAGTTGTGCTGGACAGGGTCATCCATGAGCAGTTCTTC. The chain has TRBV7-8 and TRBJ2-1; 8 bases match TRBD1. The CDR3 is made up of 17 amino acids. V dropped 1 base and J dropped 8; count of bases not matched to a gene: 13. Germline-derived CDR1 and CDR2 are SGHVS and FQNEAQ.

The chain joins TRBV7-2 to TRBJ2-3; D not certain. The CDR3 has 14 residues. Between the trimmed V and J ends, which lost 1 base and 1 base, there was a span of 6 bases. Germline-derived CDR1 and CDR2 are SGHTA and FQGNSA. For the CDR3, the DNA is TGTGCCAGCAGCTTAGTCCGAGGCACAGATACGCAGTATTTT. Amino acids: CASSLVRGTDTQYF.

This clone was found once. The chain links TRBV6-2 or TRBV6-3 to TRBJ2-3; tentatively, D is TRBD2 (5 bases). Trimming stripped 6 bases from V and 2 bases from J, with 18 bases between. CDR3 length: 16 residues. In germline, CDR1 is MNHEY, CDR2 SVGEGT. The CDR3 DNA reads TGTGCCAGCAGCCGGGTACGACGGGGAAACACAGATACGCAGTATTTT. Its translation is CASSRVRRGNTDTQYF.

This chain connects TRBV5-4 to TRBJ1-3; 7 bases are shared with TRBD1. Trimming took 3 bases from V and 3 from J; bases not matched to a gene: 6. CDR1 is SGHNT and CDR2 is YYREEE in the germline V gene (reference sequence). The CDR3 runs 15 residues. The CDR3 bases are TGTGCCAGCAGCTCTGGGACAGTTATTGGAAACACCATATATTTT. It specifies CASSSGTVIGNTIYF.

In its sample, this clone was seen a few times. The chain couples TRBV19 to TRBJ2-1; 9 bases match TRBD1. Trimming cost V 8 bases and J 3 bases; bases outside gene matches: 8. The CDR3 is made up of 15 amino acids. Looked up from germline, CDR1 is LNHDA and CDR2 is SQIVND (reference sequence). The CDR3 nucleotides read TGTGCCAGTCGAACCCGGGACAGGGTCTACAATGAGCAGTTCTTC. Translated, it gives CASRTRDRVYNEQFF.

The chain employs TRBV19 and TRBJ2-7; possible D gene TRBD1, 6 bases. CDR1 LNHDA and CDR2 SQIVND come from the germline V gene (reference sequence). The CDR3 runs 14 residues. V lost 5 bases to trimming and J lost 2 bases, with 13 bases between them. Here the CDR3 DNA reads TGTGCCAGTAGTTCTTTGACAGGACCCTACGAGCAGTACTTC. Amino acid sequence: CASSSLTGPYEQYF.

The rearrangement joins TRBV15 to TRBJ1-5; no clear D. CDR1 and CDR2 (germline): LNHNV, YYDKDF (reference sequence). Trimming removed 3 bases at V and 2 bases at J, with 17 bases between. This CDR3 is 17 amino acids long. The CDR3 DNA reads TGTGCCACCAGCAGGGATGGCCGACAAGTTGGCAATCAGCCCCAGCATTTT. Protein: CATSRDGRQVGNQPQHF.

The rearrangement joins TRBV15 to TRBJ2-1, with 8 positions matching TRBD1. CDR1 is LNHNV, CDR2 YYDKDF, per germline (reference sequence). CDR3 length equals 15 residues. V shed 6 bases, J shed 6 bases, and the junction held 10 bases outside the gene matches. CDR3 nucleotides: TGTGCCACCAGGCAGGGGGCGCAGGAAGTCAATGAGCAGTTCTTC. Protein product: CATRQGAQEVNEQFF.

The J gene is TRBJ2-1, the V gene TRBV11-3, with TRBD1 matching 7 bases. The CDR3 extends over 13 amino acids. The germline gives CDR1 SGHNT, CDR2 YENEEA. J was trimmed by 5 bases and V by 7 bases; bases with no gene match: 5. CDR3 nucleotide sequence: TGTGCCAGCAACGACAGGGTTAACAATGAGCAGTTCTTC. This sequence encodes CASNDRVNNEQFF.